A selection of T cell receptor beta chains follows, all from one sample in a study of blood T cell repertoires in COVID-19. Sequenced by immunoSEQ multiplex PCR; TCRdb stores in-frame clones only, minus some. The sample shows some 290,000 clones, 85% to 95% of them seen only once. Source material: PBMCs or T cells enriched from blood (not recorded which). The receptors here all came from a woman aged 25 to 39 who had been exposed to COVID-19. Each CDR3 is given with its conserved first and last residue. D genes are given only for firm matches. Not all rows give a size; the values are once, few, many and, for expanded clones, a class.

j_call d_call v_call clone_size cdr3_nt cdr3_aa
TRBJ1-4 TRBD1 TRBV7-6 . TGTGCCAGCAGCTTAGTAGGGACAGGGTTTAATGAAAAACTGTTTTTT CASSLVGTGFNEKLFF
TRBJ2-7 . TRBV19 . TGTGCCAGTAAGTCGTTTGGAGACGAGCAGTACTTC CASKSFGDEQYF
TRBJ2-6 TRBD1 TRBV25-1 . TGTGCCAGCAAGCCCACCCAGGGGGCCCCTGGGGCCAACGTCCTGACTTTC CASKPTQGAPGANVLTF
TRBJ2-2 TRBD2 TRBV2 . TGTGCCAGCCGACGAGGGGGGACTAGTCTAACCGGGGAGCTGTTTTTT CASRRGGTSLTGELFF
TRBJ2-3 TRBD2 TRBV5-8 . TGTGCCAGCAGCTTCGCGGGGGTCACAGATACGCAGTATTTT CASSFAGVTDTQYF
TRBJ1-1 . TRBV5-6 . TGTGCCAGCAGCCCCGTGCAGGACTCTATGAACACTGAAGCTTTCTTT CASSPVQDSMNTEAFF
TRBJ2-1 TRBD2 TRBV11-2 . TGTGCCAGCAGCTCCTTAGCGGGGGCGTACAATGAGCAGTTCTTC CASSSLAGAYNEQFF
TRBJ1-2 . TRBV7-2 once TGTGCCAGCAGCTTATTCGTCCTTTATGGCTACACCTTC CASSLFVLYGYTF
TRBJ2-7 . TRBV29-1 . TGCAGCGTTGCACTACTAGCCATTCCCTACGAGCAGTACTTC CSVALLAIPYEQYF
TRBJ1-2 TRBD1 TRBV28 . TGTGCCAGCAGTTTGACAGGGCTATATGGCTACACCTTC CASSLTGLYGYTF
TRBJ2-7 TRBD2 TRBV15 . TGTGCCACCAGCAGATTCCCTAGCGGGGGATCCTACGAGCAGTACTTC CATSRFPSGGSYEQYF
TRBJ2-3 TRBD2 TRBV10-3 . TGTGCCATCAGTGCCCATGGGAGGCGGGGGGGTGGCACAGATACGCAGTATTTT CAISAHGRRGGGTDTQYF
TRBJ2-4 . TRBV7-2 . TGTGCCAGCAGCCTAACAGGGTATCCCGAAAACATTCAGTACTTC CASSLTGYPENIQYF
TRBJ2-4 . TRBV4-1 . TGCGCCAGCAGCCAAGATTCGGGATACTTAAGCCGAGAGGTCATTCAGTACTTC CASSQDSGYLSREVIQYF
TRBJ1-5 . TRBV7-9 . TGTGCCAGCAGCTTAGCGGTCGGCAGGGTCAATCAGCCCCAGCATTTT CASSLAVGRVNQPQHF
TRBJ1-5 . TRBV30 . TGTGCCTGGAGTGTCCGTCGCAATCAGCCCCAGCATTTT CAWSVRRNQPQHF
TRBJ2-7 . TRBV18 . TGTGCCAGCTCATGGCAGGTCTCCTACGAGCAGTACTTC CASSWQVSYEQYF
TRBJ1-3 . TRBV12-3/TRBV12-4 . TGTGCCAGCAGTCACTACTCTGGAAACACCATATATTTT CASSHYSGNTIYF
TRBJ1-2 TRBD1 TRBV2 . TGTGCCAGCACTTGGACAGGGGTGATCTATGGCTACACCTTC CASTWTGVIYGYTF
TRBJ1-2 . TRBV10-3 once TGTGCCATCAGTGGCGGACAATCGAAGAGGCTTCATGGCTACACCTTC CAISGGQSKRLHGYTF
TRBJ2-5 TRBD2 TRBV19 . TGTGCCAGTAGTATAGGTGCCCTAGCGGGGCCTCAGGAGACCCAGTACTTC CASSIGALAGPQETQYF
TRBJ2-3 TRBD2 TRBV11-2 . TGTGCCAGCAGCCCATTAGCGGGGGGCACAGATACGCAGTATTTT CASSPLAGGTDTQYF
TRBJ2-4 . TRBV5-1 . TGCGCCAGCAGCTTCCAAGACACCCGAGAGGGTATTCAGTACTTC CASSFQDTREGIQYF
TRBJ2-1 TRBD1 TRBV11-2 . TGTGCCAGCAGCTGGACTCGACAGGGGGCTTACAATGAGCAGTTCTTC CASSWTRQGAYNEQFF
TRBJ2-2 . TRBV19 . TGTGCCAGTAGTCCCCTAGAGGCGGCTACGAACACCGGGGAGCTGTTTTTT CASSPLEAATNTGELFF